The source of this T cell receptor beta chain is a study of cytomegalovirus exposure and HLA in healthy donors. Whole-study findings and limits: Highly shared sequence variants in one cluster were likely a sequencing artifact. Presence/absence analyses treated sequencing depth as roughly uniform across donors.

The study ran its PCR with 60 Vbeta and 13 Jbeta primers. The assay was immunoSEQ multiplex PCR, and TCRdb's table has in-frame clones only and misses some. The profile covers under 200,000 clones, with almost 85% appearing a single time and more than 0.85% taken by the ten largest. The CDR3 extends over 18 amino acids. The V gene's germline CDR1 is SGHVS and CDR2 FNYEAQ. V was pared by 2 bases and J by 0 bases, with 7 bases of the junction left unmatched. These donors, healthy bone marrow donors, were studied. Note on this clone: Its antigen is currently unknown.

Material for sequencing was PBMCs. This receptor was taken from a young man in good health and CMV-seronegative. The chain couples TRBV7-6 to TRBJ2-3; 11 bases agree with TRBD2. The CDR3 region is CASSLTSGGPGSTDTQYF. The CDR3 bases are TGTGCCAGCAGCTTAACTAGCGGGGGACCCGGAAGCACAGATACGCAGTATTTT.